These 26 T cell receptor beta chains originate from one sample sequenced in a study of CD8+ T cells in alopecia areata. The treatment is: oral pan-JAK inhibitor, 5-10 mg twice daily. Sequencing relied on a cDNA template that was reverse transcribed from extracted RNA. Sequencing used immunoSEQ multiplex PCR; TCRdb keeps in-frame clones, though not all of them. Altogether about 190,000 clones are present, around three fifths being singletons, with the ten largest covering 1.3%. The specimen comprised CD4+ T cells sorted from blood, sampled around week 50, from a patient treated with tofacitinib. These receptor sequences come from a human donor with alopecia areata.

The chain uses TRBV5-6 and TRBJ2-5, with 7 positions matching TRBD2. V shed 4 bases and J 7 bases; nucleotides not matched to a gene: 10. The CDR3 loop spans 14 amino acids. CDR1 is SGHDT and CDR2 is YYEEEE in the germline V gene. The CDR3 here is CASSAGLPLGTQYF. DNA of the CDR3: TGTGCCAGCAGCGCGGGACTACCTTTGGGGACCCAGTACTTC.

The chain joins TRBV4-3 to TRBJ1-2, with TRBD1 matching 7 bases. CDR1 and CDR2 (germline): LGHNA, YSLEER. The CDR3 is 15 amino acids. The J segment lost 2 bases and the V segment lost 0 bases, leaving 3 bases of the junction unmatched. The CDR3 nucleotides are TGCGCCAGCAGCCAAGATGGACAGGTCAACTATGGCTACACCTTC. The encoded protein is CASSQDGQVNYGYTF.

The rearrangement links TRBV11-2 to TRBJ1-6, with TRBD1 matching over 7 bases. In germline, CDR1 is SGHAT, CDR2 FQNNGV. There are 16 residues in the CDR3. Trimming at V came to 5 bases and at J to 5 bases, leaving 9 bases not matched to a gene. The CDR3 region is CASSHGGQTNNSPLHF. The DNA of the CDR3 is TGTGCCAGCAGCCACGGGGGACAGACGAATAATTCACCCCTCCACTTT.

The chain recombines TRBV15 with TRBJ2-5; no clear D. The CDR3 runs 14 residues. V lost 1 base and J lost 2, with 8 bases in between. Germline V gene data show CDR1 as LNHNV and CDR2 as YYDKDF (reference sequence). CDR3 in amino acids: CATSRANRQETQYF. CDR3 DNA: TGTGCCACCAGCAGAGCTAACCGACAAGAGACCCAGTACTTC. The variable domain in full, completed from reference TRBV15 and TRBJ2-5, reads DAMVIQNPRYQVTQFGKPVTLSCSQTLNHNVMYWYQQKSSQAPKLLFHYYDKDFNNEADTPDNFQSRRPNTSFCFLDIRSPGLGDTAMYLCATSRANRQETQYFGPGTRLLVL.

A few counts support this clone. The V call is TRBV5-6, the J call TRBJ1-1; D remains ambiguous. V was clipped by 3 bases and J by 1 base, with 10 bases between them. The CDR3 is 14 amino acids. Per the germline V gene, CDR1 is SGHDT and CDR2 is YYEEEE. CDR3 DNA: TGTGCCAGCAGCTCTGACGGAGGGAACACTGAAGCTTTCTTT. Its translation is CASSSDGGNTEAFF.

In DNA, the CDR3 is TGCGCCAGCAGCCAAGATAACCTCCTGAACACTGAAGCTTTCTTT. It specifies CASSQDNLLNTEAFF. The rearrangement links TRBV4-3 to TRBJ1-1, with unresolved D. The CDR3 extends over 15 amino acids. Per germline, CDR1 LGHNA and CDR2 YSLEER. Trimming shortened V by 0 bases and J by 0 bases, and 8 bases separated the two germline ends.

This sequence joins TRBV29-1 and TRBJ1-2; the D is unclear. This CDR3 is 13 amino acids long. V was cut by 0 bases and J by 5 bases, with 10 bases left in between. CDR1 is SQVTM, CDR2 ANQGSEA, per germline. The CDR3 sequence is CSVEEPGWYGYTF. The CDR3 DNA follows: TGCAGCGTTGAAGAACCGGGATGGTATGGCTACACCTTC.

V usage is TRBV7-9 and J usage is TRBJ2-5; D remains ambiguous. From germline, CDR1 is SEHNR and CDR2 FQNEAQ (reference sequence). V was cut by 6 bases and J by 7 bases, with 15 bases left in between. CDR3 length: 13 amino acids. CDR3 sequence reads: CASSHPPPGTQYF. CDR3 DNA: TGTGCCAGCAGTCACCCTCCCCCGGGGACCCAGTACTTC. Full variable domain (remainder filled in from reference TRBV7-9 and TRBJ2-5): DTGVSQNPRHKITKRGQNVTFRCDPISEHNRLYWYRQTLGQGPEFLTYFQNEAQLEKSRLLSDRFSAERPKGSFSTLEIQRTEQGDSAMYLCASSHPPPGTQYFGPGTRLLVL.

This clone was seen a handful of times. The CDR3 DNA reads as TGTGCCTGGGAGTATACAGGGGGACATCGGTATTTT. This sequence encodes CAWEYTGGHRYF. This sequence joins TRBV30 and TRBJ2-3; 8 bases are a match to TRBD1. This CDR3 spans 12 amino acids. V gave up 5 bases and J gave up 14 bases; unmatched junction bases: 12. Germline CDR1 is GTSNPN and CDR2 is SVGIG (reference sequence).

This sequence joins TRBV5-1 and TRBJ2-3, with 8 bases identical to TRBD2. The germline CDR1 and CDR2 sequences are SGHRS and YFSETQ. The CDR3 has 15 residues. After removal of 3 bases from V and 0 bases from J, the junction contained 3 bases not matched to a gene. The CDR3 DNA sequence: TGCGCCAGCAGCTCCATAGCGGGGAGCACAGATACGCAGTATTTT. It translates to CASSSIAGSTDTQYF.

V and J are TRBV29-1 and TRBJ1-1, with D tentatively TRBD1 (6 bases). Trimming cost V 5 bases and J 3 bases, with 13 bases left between them. The CDR3 runs to 13 residues. Germline CDR1 is SQVTM and CDR2 is ANQGSEA. CDR3 amino acids: CSVFRTVDTEAFF. The CDR3 region has the DNA TGCAGCGTTTTCCGGACAGTTGACACTGAAGCTTTCTTT.

The V and J genes are TRBV19 and TRBJ1-2, with no clear D. CDR3 length equals 14 residues. The ends were cut back, 3 bases at V and 8 bases at J, with 16 bases in the middle. CDR1 is LNHDA, CDR2 SQIVND, per germline (reference sequence). CDR3 protein: CASSITLTRAGYTF. Here the CDR3 DNA reads TGTGCCAGTAGTATCACATTAACTCGTGCAGGCTACACCTTC.

Concerning this clone itself: The identical CDR3 is also encoded by other nucleotide sequences in the sample. The gene calls are TRBV29-1 and TRBJ2-5; D is undetermined. The CDR3 is 11 residues long. Germline V gene lookup returns CDR1 SQVTM and CDR2 ANQGSEA. Trimming removed 6 bases from V and 5 bases from J, with 10 bases in between. The CDR3 loop reads CSVVGRETQYF. CDR3 sequence (DNA): TGCAGCGTCGTAGGAAGGGAGACCCAGTACTTC.

The V and J genes are TRBV29-1 and TRBJ1-1; 7 bases map to TRBD1. Germline CDR1 reads SQVTM; CDR2 reads ANQGSEA. The CDR3 extends over 12 amino acids. J lost 8 bases, V lost 4 bases, and 7 bases had no gene match. CDR3: CSVATPDREAFF. CDR3 coding DNA: TGCAGCGTTGCAACTCCGGACAGGGAAGCTTTCTTT.

The chain recombines TRBV5-6 with TRBJ1-1; no definite D call. Trimming removed 4 bases from V and 3 bases from J, with 19 bases in between. Germline V gene sequence: CDR1 SGHDT, CDR2 YYEEEE. CDR3 size: 16 residues. CDR3 sequence: CASSLVISDSDTEAFF. The CDR3 region has the DNA TGTGCCAGCAGCCTCGTAATTTCCGATTCGGACACTGAAGCTTTCTTT.

This clone came up a few times. This CDR3 reads CASSLSGEYEQYF. The DNA of the CDR3 is TGTGCCAGCAGCTTATCTGGGGAGTATGAGCAGTACTTC. The chain carries TRBV7-2 and TRBJ2-7, with D perhaps TRBD2 (5 bases). With 2 bases removed from V and 7 bases from J, the gap between germline ends came to 12 bases. Germline-derived CDR1 and CDR2 are SGHTA and FQGNSA. This CDR3 is 13 amino acids long. Complete variable domain (other parts from reference TRBV7-2 and TRBJ2-7): GAGVSQSPSNKVTEKGKDVELRCDPISGHTALYWYRQSLGQGLEFLIYFQGNSAPDKSGLPSDRFSAERTGGSVSTLTIQRTQQEDSAVYLCASSLSGEYEQYFGPGTRLTVT.

This clone came up a few times. The chain is built from TRBV30 and TRBJ1-6; maybe TRBD1 (6 bases). V gave up 2 bases and J gave up 2 bases, with 13 bases separating them. The CDR3 runs 16 residues. The germline V gene has CDR1 GTSNPN and CDR2 SVGIG (reference sequence). CDR3 sequence (DNA): TGTGCCTGGAGTTCGTTGGGGGGCACCTATAATTCACCCCTCCACTTT. Translating gives CAWSSLGGTYNSPLHF.

This clone has only a few counts. The chain is built from TRBV14 and TRBJ2-3; D could derive from TRBD1 or TRBD2 (5 bases each). This CDR3 region has 17 residues. V lost 4 bases and J lost 2, with 19 bases in between. Germline values: CDR1 SGHDN, CDR2 FVKESK. The CDR3 loop reads CASSPWGGTLPTDTQYF. The CDR3 region has the DNA TGTGCCAGCAGCCCCTGGGGTGGGACCCTACCCACAGATACGCAGTATTTT. Drawing the rest from reference TRBV14 and TRBJ2-3, the complete variable domain is EAGVTQFPSHSVIEKGQTVTLRCDPISGHDNLYWYRRVMGKEIKFLLHFVKESKQDESGMPNNRFLAERTGGTYSTLKVQPAELEDSGVYFCASSPWGGTLPTDTQYFGPGTRLTVL.

This clone was seen more than once but under ten times. The chain has TRBV14 and TRBJ1-4; D gene uncertain. The CDR3 is 13 residues long. The V end lost 4 bases, the J end lost 8 bases, and 11 bases lay between the germline ends. Germline CDR1 and CDR2: SGHDN and FVKESK. CDR3 nucleotides: TGTGCCAGCAGCCCCCGAACTGACGAAAAACTGTTTTTT. Translated, it gives CASSPRTDEKLFF.

V gene TRBV5-6 combines with J gene TRBJ1-1, with 7 bases fitting TRBD1. V shed 4 bases, J shed 0 bases, and the junction held 12 bases outside the gene matches. Germline V gene sequence: CDR1 SGHDT, CDR2 YYEEEE. The CDR3 is 17 residues long. The CDR3 loop is CASSPRNPGQMNTEAFF. In nucleotides, the CDR3 is TGTGCCAGCAGCCCCCGAAATCCGGGACAGATGAACACTGAAGCTTTCTTT.

The chain links TRBV5-5 to TRBJ2-5; TRBD1 might be the D (5 bases). V shed 0 bases and J shed 3 bases, with 6 bases lying between them. Germline lookup yields CDR1 SGHKS and CDR2 YYEKEE (reference sequence). The CDR3 is made up of 13 amino acids. CDR3 nucleotides: TGTGCCAGCAGCTTGGGGGGCGAAGAGACCCAGTACTTC. This codes for CASSLGGEETQYF.

The chain is built from TRBV2 and TRBJ1-4, with a weak D call TRBD1 (6 bases). The CDR3 contains 12 residues. Germline V gene data show CDR1 as SNHLY and CDR2 as FYNNEI. The germline V and J ends were trimmed by 10 bases and 8 bases, with 14 bases remaining between them. The CDR3 loop reads CATTTGPEKLFF. The DNA for the CDR3 is TGTGCCACTACGACAGGTCCCGAAAAACTGTTTTTT. Complete variable domain (other parts from reference TRBV2 and TRBJ1-4): EPEVTQTPSHQVTQMGQEVILRCVPISNHLYFYWYRQILGQKVEFLVSFYNNEISEKSEIFDDQFSVERPDGSNFTLKIRSTKLEDSAMYFCATTTGPEKLFFGSGTQLSVL.

The genes are TRBV10-3 and TRBJ2-2; 7 bases align to TRBD1. Germline assignment: CDR1 ENHRY and CDR2 SYGVKD. The CDR3 sequence is 12 residues long. The V segment lost 6 bases and the J segment 5 bases; nucleotides outside the gene matches: 0. CDR3 sequence: CAIRQGTGELFF. The DNA for the CDR3 is TGTGCCATCAGACAGGGGACCGGGGAGCTGTTTTTT.

V usage is TRBV29-1 and J usage is TRBJ2-1; D might be TRBD2 (5 bases). There are 17 residues in the CDR3. V dropped 0 bases and J dropped 1 base, with 16 bases sitting between them. CDR1 is SQVTM, CDR2 ANQGSEA, per germline. DNA for the CDR3: TGCAGCGTTGAAGATAGCGATGTCCTTATATCCTACAATGAGCAGTTCTTC. It yields the protein CSVEDSDVLISYNEQFF.

In the case of this clone: Other nucleotide sequences from this sample produce the same CDR3. The chain couples TRBV29-1 to TRBJ2-1; D perhaps matches TRBD2 (5 bases). The CDR3 loop spans 12 amino acids. Deletions cut 4 bases from V and 2 bases from J, with 6 bases between. Germline V gives CDR1 SQVTM, CDR2 ANQGSEA. The CDR3 here is CSVARAYNEQFF. The DNA for the CDR3 is TGCAGCGTTGCGAGGGCCTACAATGAGCAGTTCTTC.

The chain uses TRBV10-3 and TRBJ1-1; 8 nucleotides match TRBD1. This CDR3 has 16 residues. Germline V gene sequence: CDR1 ENHRY, CDR2 SYGVKD. J gave up 4 bases and V 4 bases, and 11 bases lay outside the gene matches. CDR3 nucleotides: TGTGCCATCAGTGCGCTGACAGGGGAGGGTGGCACTGAAGCTTTCTTT. Encoded protein: CAISALTGEGGTEAFF.